This TCR beta chain was documented in a study of liver allograft versus peripheral blood T cells. In the study overall: Recipients' peripheral blood supplied the T cell receptor repertoires against which those in transplanted livers were compared. General study results and limits: In liver allografts, T cell receptor repertoires reportedly differed from the repertoires found in peripheral blood.

TCRdb reprocessed the reads with MiXCR, giving one entry per CDR3 protein. The sample has 6,500 to 9,500 distinct CDR3 sequences; about 18% are singletons. Judged by abundance, this clonotype is medium-sized. Its antigen is unidentified. Germline V gene lookup returns CDR1 LNHNV and CDR2 YYDKDF (reference sequence). The CDR3 is 16 residues long. Trimming pared 3 bases from V and 0 bases from J, leaving 14 bases between. The V gene is TRBV15, the J gene TRBJ2-5, with TRBD1 as a possible D gene (6 bases). This TCR came from a human patient who had a liver transplant. Some of the T cells might come from the graft donor. CDR3 loop: CATSRPHPGDQETQYF. As DNA, the CDR3 is TGTGCCACCAGCAGGCCGCACCCAGGGGACCAAGAGACCCAGTACTTC.